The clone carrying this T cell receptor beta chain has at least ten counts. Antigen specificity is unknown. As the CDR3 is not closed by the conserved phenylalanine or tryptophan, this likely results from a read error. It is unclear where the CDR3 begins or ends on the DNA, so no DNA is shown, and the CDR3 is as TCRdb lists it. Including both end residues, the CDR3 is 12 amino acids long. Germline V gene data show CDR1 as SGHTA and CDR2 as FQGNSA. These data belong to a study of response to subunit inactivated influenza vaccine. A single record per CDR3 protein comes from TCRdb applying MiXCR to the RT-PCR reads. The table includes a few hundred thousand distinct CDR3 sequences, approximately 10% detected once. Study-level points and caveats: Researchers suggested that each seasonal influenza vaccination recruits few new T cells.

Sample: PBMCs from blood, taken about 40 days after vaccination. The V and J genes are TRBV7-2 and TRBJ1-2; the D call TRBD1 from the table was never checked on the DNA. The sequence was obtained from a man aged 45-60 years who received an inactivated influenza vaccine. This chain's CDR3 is CASSLELGQPFI.